The entry that follows covers one T cell receptor (beta chain) sequence. As yet, its antigen is unknown. The same CDR3 also results from other DNA sequences found in this sample. Healthy donors of bone marrow made up the group. Unrecorded immune exposure was likely among donors, who were nominally healthy when sampled. Trimming took 1 base from V and 6 from J, leaving 7 bases between them. Germline assignment: CDR1 MDHEN and CDR2 SYDVKM. The CDR3 has 12 amino acids. The data stem from a study of cytomegalovirus exposure and HLA in healthy donors. Across the whole study: T cells numbering around 180 million yielded 100 million to 120 million unique TCR beta sequences in an earlier analysis.

PCR used 60 Vbeta primers and 13 Jbeta primers. Data came from immunoSEQ multiplex PCR; TCRdb stores just in-frame clones and leaves some out. The sample has roughly 200,000 clones. Study-level findings and limits: What a later analysis showed was that several of the most significant clusters appeared linked to common viral pathogens.

The sequence was collected from a girl between 2 and 10 years old in good health and CMV-seropositive. The specimen was PBMCs. The chain uses TRBV28 and TRBJ2-7; D might be TRBD1 (5 bases). The CDR3 DNA reads TGTGCCAGCAGTTTATATAGGGGCGAGCAGTACTTC. It translates to CASSLYRGEQYF.